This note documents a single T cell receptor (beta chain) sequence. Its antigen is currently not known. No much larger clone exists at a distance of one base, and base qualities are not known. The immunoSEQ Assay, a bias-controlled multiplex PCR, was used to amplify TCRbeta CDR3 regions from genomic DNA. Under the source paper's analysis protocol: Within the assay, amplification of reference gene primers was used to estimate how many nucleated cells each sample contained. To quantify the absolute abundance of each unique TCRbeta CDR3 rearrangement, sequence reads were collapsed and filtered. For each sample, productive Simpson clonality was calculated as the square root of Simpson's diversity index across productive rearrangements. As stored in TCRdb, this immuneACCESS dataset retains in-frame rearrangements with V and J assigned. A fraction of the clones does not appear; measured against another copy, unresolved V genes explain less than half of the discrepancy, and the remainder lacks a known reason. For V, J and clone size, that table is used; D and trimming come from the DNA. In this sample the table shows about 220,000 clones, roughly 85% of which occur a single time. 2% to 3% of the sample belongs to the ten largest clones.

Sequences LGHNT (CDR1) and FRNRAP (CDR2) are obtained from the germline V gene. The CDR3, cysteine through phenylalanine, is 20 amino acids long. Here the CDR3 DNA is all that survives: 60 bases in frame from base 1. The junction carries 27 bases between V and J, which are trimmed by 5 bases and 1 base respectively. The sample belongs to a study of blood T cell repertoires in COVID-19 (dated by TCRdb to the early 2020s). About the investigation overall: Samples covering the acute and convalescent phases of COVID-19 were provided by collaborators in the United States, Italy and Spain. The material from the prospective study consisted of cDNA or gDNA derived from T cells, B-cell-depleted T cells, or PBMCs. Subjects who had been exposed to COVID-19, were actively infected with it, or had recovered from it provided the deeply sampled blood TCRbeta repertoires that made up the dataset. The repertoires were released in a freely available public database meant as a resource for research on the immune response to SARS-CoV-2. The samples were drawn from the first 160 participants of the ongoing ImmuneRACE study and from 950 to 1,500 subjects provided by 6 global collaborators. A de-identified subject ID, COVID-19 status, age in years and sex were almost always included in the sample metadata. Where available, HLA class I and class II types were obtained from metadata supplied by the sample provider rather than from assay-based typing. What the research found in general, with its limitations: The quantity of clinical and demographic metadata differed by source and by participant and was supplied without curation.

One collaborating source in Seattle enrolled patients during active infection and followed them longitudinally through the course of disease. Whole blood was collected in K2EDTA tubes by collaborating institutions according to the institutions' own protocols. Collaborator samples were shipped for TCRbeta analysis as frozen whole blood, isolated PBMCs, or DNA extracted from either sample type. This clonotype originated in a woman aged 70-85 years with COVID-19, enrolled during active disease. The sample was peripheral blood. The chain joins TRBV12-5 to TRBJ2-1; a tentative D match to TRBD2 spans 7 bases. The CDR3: CASGKAVGARSGTSYNEQFF. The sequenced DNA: TGTGCTAGTGGTAAAGCAGTTGGGGCGCGAAGCGGGACATCCTACAATGAGCAGTTCTTC.